The 15 T cell receptor beta chains listed next were all sequenced from one sample in a study of PD-1 blockade in classical Hodgkin lymphoma. Time point of the sample: cycle 4 day 1 (C4D1), after five to seven weeks of nivolumab. Every patient had relapsed following autologous stem cell transplantation, and cohorts differed in brentuximab vedotin exposure. CD4+ T cells were purified from thawed PBMCs by magnetic negative selection. Clones were read by immunoSEQ multiplex PCR, and TCRdb kept only the in-frame ones, dropping some. This sample has 15,000 to 20,000 clones; about 75% occur once, and the top ten carry more than 2%. The sample in question was CD4+ T cells from blood, obtained before the fourth cycle of nivolumab. These receptors all come from a human donor with classical Hodgkin lymphoma.

The J gene is TRBJ2-2, the V gene TRBV19; 7 bases are a match to TRBD1. Germline loops: CDR1 LNHDA, CDR2 SQIVND (reference sequence). The CDR3 runs to 13 residues. V gave up 8 bases and J gave up 6 bases; unmatched junction bases: 6. CDR3 DNA sequence: TGTGCCAGTGGTACGAGGGGGCCCGGGGAGCTGTTTTTT. Protein sequence: CASGTRGPGELFF.

The table lists this clone with a count of one. The chain is built from TRBV5-8 and TRBJ2-6; tentatively, D is TRBD1 (6 bases). V was trimmed by 4 bases and J by 2 bases, leaving 19 bases between them. The CDR3 contains 18 residues. Germline loops: CDR1 SGHTS, CDR2 YDEGEE. As DNA, the CDR3 is TGTGCCAGCAGCCTGGGAACCACTACAGGGCCTGGGGCCAACGTCCTGACTTTC. Translating gives CASSLGTTTGPGANVLTF.

The chain uses TRBV11-2 and TRBJ2-3, with a weak D call TRBD2 (5 bases). The CDR3 sequence is 18 residues long. V shed 0 bases and J shed 1 base, with 17 bases lying between them. Germline V gene lookup returns CDR1 SGHAT and CDR2 FQNNGV. CDR3 protein: CASSLDQQRLSGTDTQYF. CDR3 coding DNA: TGTGCCAGCAGCTTAGATCAGCAGCGGCTTTCAGGCACAGATACGCAGTATTTT.

The chain carries TRBV6-6 and TRBJ1-2, with D maybe TRBD1 (5 bases). The CDR3 extends over 16 amino acids. The V end lost 7 bases, the J end lost 8 bases, and 26 bases lay between the germline ends. CDR1 and CDR2 (germline): MNHNY, SVGAGI (reference sequence). CDR3 sequence: CASKYRIVGPVEGYTF. As DNA, the CDR3 is TGTGCCAGCAAATACCGAATTGTGGGGCCGGTTGAAGGCTACACCTTC.

This clone was recorded once. The chain couples TRBV10-1 to TRBJ2-1, with 10 positions matching TRBD2. CDR1 is WNHNN and CDR2 is SYGVQD in the germline V gene (reference sequence). The CDR3 length is 16 residues. The V gene end was trimmed by 6 bases and the J gene end by 3 bases; junction bases not matched to a gene: 8. CDR3 loop: CASSGGTSEIYNEQFF. The CDR3 DNA sequence: TGCGCCAGCAGCGGCGGGACTAGCGAGATCTACAATGAGCAGTTCTTC.

This chain uses TRBV25-1 with TRBJ1-6, with D possibly being TRBD1 (5 bases). Germline CDR1 and CDR2: MGHDK and SYGVNS. The CDR3 runs to 13 residues. V was trimmed by 6 bases and J by 3 bases, leaving 6 bases between them. The CDR3 protein is CASRQVYNSPLHF. The DNA for the CDR3 is TGTGCCAGCAGACAGGTCTATAATTCACCCCTCCACTTT.

This chain connects TRBV4-2 to TRBJ2-5; D unresolved. V was pared by 4 bases and J by 7 bases, with 19 bases between. The CDR3 sequence is 15 residues long. Germline values: CDR1 LGHNA, CDR2 YNFKEQ. CDR3 nucleotide sequence: TGTGCCAGCAGCCCTTCTGGCAGCGCGCTCGGGACCCAGTACTTC. Its translation is CASSPSGSALGTQYF.

The rearrangement uses TRBV14 and TRBJ2-5; 12 bases match TRBD2. The CDR3 has 17 amino acids. Trimming at V came to 0 bases and at J to 7 bases, leaving 9 bases not matched to a gene. Germline loops: CDR1 SGHDN, CDR2 FVKESK. The CDR3 is CASSQELAGGDLGTQYF. Written as DNA, the CDR3 is TGTGCCAGCAGCCAAGAACTAGCGGGAGGAGACCTGGGGACCCAGTACTTC.

V is TRBV5-1 and J is TRBJ1-3; perhaps TRBD1 as D (6 bases). The CDR3 has 14 residues. V was clipped by 4 bases and J by 0 bases, with 8 bases between them. The V gene's germline CDR1 is SGHRS and CDR2 YFSETQ. CDR3 loop: CASSLGGSGNTIYF. CDR3 nucleotides: TGCGCCAGCAGCCTAGGGGGCTCTGGAAACACCATATATTTT.

The table lists this clone with a few counts. One end of the junction does not line up with germline, which may come from a read error. The chain employs TRBV30 and TRBJ1-1; D gene uncertain. The CDR3 contains 13 residues. Looked up from germline, CDR1 is GTSNPN and CDR2 is SVGIG (reference sequence). The CDR3 sequence is CAWRIPLAPRVVF. The CDR3 region has the DNA TGTGCCTGGAGGATACCCTTGGCGCCACGAGTGGTCTTT.

The J gene is TRBJ2-7, the V gene TRBV5-1; no clear D gene. The V end lost 0 bases, the J end lost 3 bases, and 16 bases lay between the germline ends. Germline values: CDR1 SGHRS, CDR2 YFSETQ. This CDR3 is 16 amino acids long. DNA for the CDR3: TGCGCCAGCAGCTTGGAATCGGCACAGAGTTTCTACGAGCAGTACGTC. Amino acids: CASSLESAQSFYEQYV.

The gene calls are TRBV5-1 and TRBJ1-1, with a possible D match to TRBD1 (6 bases). CDR1 is SGHRS, CDR2 YFSETQ, per germline. Trimming removed 4 bases at V and 3 bases at J, with 16 bases between. There are 15 residues in the CDR3. The CDR3 here is CASSQTGGDYTEAFF. The CDR3 nucleotides are TGCGCCAGCAGCCAGACCGGGGGCGATTACACTGAAGCTTTCTTT.

The chain carries TRBV5-5 and TRBJ1-1; perhaps TRBD1 as D (6 bases). Trimming took off 0 bases at V and 2 bases at J, with 14 bases between the two ends. This CDR3 region has 16 residues. Germline CDR1 SGHKS, CDR2 YYEKEE (reference sequence). CDR3 region: CASSLGARGRNTEAFF. In DNA, the CDR3 is TGTGCCAGCAGCTTGGGTGCCAGGGGTAGAAACACTGAAGCTTTCTTT.

The V gene is TRBV7-9, the J gene TRBJ1-2; D gene uncertain. CDR3 size: 13 residues. The V gene's germline CDR1 is SEHNR and CDR2 FQNEAQ (reference sequence). Trimming removed 0 bases at V and 4 bases at J, with 6 bases between. CDR3 coding DNA: TGTGCCAGCAGCTTAGCGGAGGGCTATGGCTACACCTTC. Translating gives CASSLAEGYGYTF.

CDR3 sequence: CASSEGGTQYF. Written as DNA, the CDR3 is TGCGCCAGCAGTGAGGGCGGTACGCAGTATTTT. The chain has TRBV10-1 and TRBJ2-3; D remains ambiguous. CDR1 is WNHNN and CDR2 is SYGVQD in the germline V gene (reference sequence). The CDR3 is 11 residues long. Trimming removed 2 bases from V and 8 bases from J, with 5 bases in between.